This TCR beta chain stems from a study of cytomegalovirus exposure and HLA in healthy donors. Vbeta (60) and Jbeta (13) primers were used in the PCR. Measured with immunoSEQ multiplex PCR; TCRdb has only the in-frame clones, and not every one. The sample lists 190,000 or so clones, 80% occurring once. Study conclusions and caveats: Researchers had no immune exposure information except CMV serostatus available.

Donors consisted of healthy bone marrow donors. This clone has more than one count but fewer than ten. Its specificity is unknown. The CDR3 has 15 residues. Germline CDR1 is SGDLS and CDR2 is YYNGEE. V was pared by 3 bases and J by 2 bases, with 5 bases of the junction left unmatched. This chain joins TRBV9 and TRBJ2-3; the match to TRBD2 covers 8 bases. The specimen sequenced was PBMCs. This sequence was found in a boy between 10 and 17 years old in good health and CMV-seronegative. In DNA form, the CDR3 reads TGTGCCAGCAGCGGTTTTAGCGGGACCACAGATACGCAGTATTTT. Translating it yields CASSGFSGTTDTQYF.